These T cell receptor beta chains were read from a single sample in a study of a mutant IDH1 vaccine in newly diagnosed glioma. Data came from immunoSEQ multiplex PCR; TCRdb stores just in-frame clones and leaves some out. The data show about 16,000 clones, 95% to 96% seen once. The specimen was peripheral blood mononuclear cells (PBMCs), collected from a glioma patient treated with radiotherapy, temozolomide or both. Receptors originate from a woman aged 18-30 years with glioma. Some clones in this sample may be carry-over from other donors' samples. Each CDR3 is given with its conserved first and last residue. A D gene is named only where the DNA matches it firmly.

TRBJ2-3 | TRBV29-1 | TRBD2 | CSVAPLAGSTDTQYF
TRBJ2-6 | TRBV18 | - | CASSPGTPPVSGANVLTF
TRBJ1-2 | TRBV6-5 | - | CATGTNYGYTF
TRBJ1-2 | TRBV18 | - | CASSPNSPRERGYGYTF
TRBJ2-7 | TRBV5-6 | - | CASSWPLSYEQYF
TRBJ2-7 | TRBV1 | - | CTSSQSPGPPVSYEQYF
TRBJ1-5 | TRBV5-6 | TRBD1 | CASSSNRDRGGYQPQHF
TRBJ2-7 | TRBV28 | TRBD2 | CASSPSGNIYEQYF
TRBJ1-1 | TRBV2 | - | CASSKTEQNTEAFF
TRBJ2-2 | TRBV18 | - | CASSPTGTGELFF
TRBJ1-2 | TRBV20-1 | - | CSARDQWESFF
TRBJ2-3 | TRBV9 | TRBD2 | CASSYGGLAGRTDTQYF
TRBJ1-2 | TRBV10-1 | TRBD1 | CAVRTGTDGYTF
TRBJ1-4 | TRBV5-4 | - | CASSLLPNEKLFF
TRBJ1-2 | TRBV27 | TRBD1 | CASSPAQGANYGYTF
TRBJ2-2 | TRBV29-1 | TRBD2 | CSGGGHTGELFF
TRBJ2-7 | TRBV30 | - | CACGGDSWGLEQYF
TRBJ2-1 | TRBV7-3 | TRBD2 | CASGPSGGKNEQFF
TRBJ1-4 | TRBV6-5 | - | CASSGGSKAF
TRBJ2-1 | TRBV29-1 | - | CSVPTDREQFF
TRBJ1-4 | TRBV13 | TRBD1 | CASSRGQGPNEKLFF
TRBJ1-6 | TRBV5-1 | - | CASSPASSYNSPLHF
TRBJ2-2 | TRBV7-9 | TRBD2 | CASSFSGGNTGELFF
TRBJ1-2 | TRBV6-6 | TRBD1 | CASSVTGTGDGYTF
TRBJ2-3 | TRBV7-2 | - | CASSLGMVPDTQYF
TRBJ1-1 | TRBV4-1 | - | CASSLGANTEAFF
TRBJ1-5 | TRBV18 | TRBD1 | CASSPAESGQGYQPQHF
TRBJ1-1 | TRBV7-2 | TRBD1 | CASSSQGPGTEAFF
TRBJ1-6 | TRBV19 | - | CASSIGTGSLIGSPLHF